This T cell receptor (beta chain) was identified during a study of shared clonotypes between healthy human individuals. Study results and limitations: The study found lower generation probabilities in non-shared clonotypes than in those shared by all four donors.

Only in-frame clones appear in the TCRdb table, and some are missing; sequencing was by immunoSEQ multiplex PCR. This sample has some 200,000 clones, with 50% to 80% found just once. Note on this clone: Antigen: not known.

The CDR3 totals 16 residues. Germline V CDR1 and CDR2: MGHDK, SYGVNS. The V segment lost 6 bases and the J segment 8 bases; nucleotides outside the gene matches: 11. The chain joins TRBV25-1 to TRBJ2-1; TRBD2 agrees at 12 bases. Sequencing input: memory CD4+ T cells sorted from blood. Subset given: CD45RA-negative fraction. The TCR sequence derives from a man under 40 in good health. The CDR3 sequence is CASSEAPGLAGDEQFF. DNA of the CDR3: TGTGCCAGCAGCGAAGCCCCGGGACTAGCGGGCGATGAGCAGTTCTTC.